This T cell receptor beta chain was sequenced in a study of lymphopenia after photon versus proton radiotherapy. Findings of the study overall: After lymphocyte nadir, photon-treated repertoires showed oligoclonal expansion, especially CD8+ Temra.

The V end lost 10 bases, the J end lost 3 bases, and 13 bases lay between the germline ends. The V gene's germline CDR1 is WSHSY and CDR2 SAAADI. The CDR3 length is 12 residues. Some clones are missing from TCRdb's copy, which holds only in-frame ones; the method was immunoSEQ multiplex PCR. The table lists about 35,000 clones, approximately 90% of them singletons. About this clone: Its matching antigen is unknown.

The chain links TRBV10-2 to TRBJ2-7, with D perhaps given as TRBD1 or TRBD2 (6 bases each). The source was peripheral blood, collected from a patient treated with photon-based radiotherapy. The TCR comes from a man between 60 and 75 years old with cholangiocarcinoma. The CDR3 loop is CATEGGIYEQYF. The CDR3 region has the DNA TGCGCCACCGAGGGGGGCATCTACGAGCAGTACTTC.